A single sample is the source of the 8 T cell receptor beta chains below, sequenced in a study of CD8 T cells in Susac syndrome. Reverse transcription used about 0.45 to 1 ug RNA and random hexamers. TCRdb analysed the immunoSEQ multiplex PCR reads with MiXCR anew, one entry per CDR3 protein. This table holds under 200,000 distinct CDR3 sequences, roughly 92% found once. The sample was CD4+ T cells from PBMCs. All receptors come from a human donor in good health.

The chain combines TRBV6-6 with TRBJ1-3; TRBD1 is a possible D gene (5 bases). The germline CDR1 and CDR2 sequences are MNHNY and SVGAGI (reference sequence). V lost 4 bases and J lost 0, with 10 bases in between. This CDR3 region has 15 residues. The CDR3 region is CASSLTGDSGNTIYF. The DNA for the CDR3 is TGTGCCAGCAGTTTAACAGGAGACTCTGGAAACACCATATATTTT.

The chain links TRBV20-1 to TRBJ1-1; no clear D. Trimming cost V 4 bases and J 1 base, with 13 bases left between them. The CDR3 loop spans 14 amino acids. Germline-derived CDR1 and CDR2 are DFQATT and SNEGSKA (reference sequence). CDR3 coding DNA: TGCAGTGCTACCTCGCGAGTGGGGAACACTGAAGCTTTCTTT. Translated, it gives CSATSRVGNTEAFF.

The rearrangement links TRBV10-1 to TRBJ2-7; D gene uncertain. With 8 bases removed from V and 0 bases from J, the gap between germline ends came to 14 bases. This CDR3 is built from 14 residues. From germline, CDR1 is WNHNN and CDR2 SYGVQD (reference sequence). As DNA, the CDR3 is TGCGCCAGCCCCGTAGGGTGGAGCTCCTACGAGCAGTACGTC. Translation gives CASPVGWSSYEQYV.

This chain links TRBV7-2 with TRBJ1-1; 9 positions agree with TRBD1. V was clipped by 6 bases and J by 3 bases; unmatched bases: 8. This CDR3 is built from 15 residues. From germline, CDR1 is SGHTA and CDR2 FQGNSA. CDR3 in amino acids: CASRQRQGGYTEAFF. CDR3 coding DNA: TGTGCCAGCAGACAGAGACAGGGGGGATACACTGAAGCTTTCTTT.

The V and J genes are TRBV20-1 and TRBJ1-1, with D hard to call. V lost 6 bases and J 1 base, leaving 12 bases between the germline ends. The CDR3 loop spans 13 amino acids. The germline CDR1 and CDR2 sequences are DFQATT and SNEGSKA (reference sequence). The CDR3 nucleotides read TGCAGTGCCCGGGTGGGATGGAACACTGAAGCTTTCTTT. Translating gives CSARVGWNTEAFF.

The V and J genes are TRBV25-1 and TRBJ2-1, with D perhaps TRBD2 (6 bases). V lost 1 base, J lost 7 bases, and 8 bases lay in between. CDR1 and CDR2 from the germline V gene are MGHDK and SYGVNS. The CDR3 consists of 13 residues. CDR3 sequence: CASSESGRNEQFF. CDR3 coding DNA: TGTGCCAGCAGTGAATCGGGGAGGAATGAGCAGTTCTTC.

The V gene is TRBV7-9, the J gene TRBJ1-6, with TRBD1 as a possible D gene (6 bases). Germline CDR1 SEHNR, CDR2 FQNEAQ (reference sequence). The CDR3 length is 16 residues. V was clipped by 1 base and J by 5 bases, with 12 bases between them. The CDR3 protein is CASSLVAGVNNSPLHF. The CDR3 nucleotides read TGTGCCAGCAGCTTAGTGGCAGGGGTAAATAATTCACCCCTCCACTTT.

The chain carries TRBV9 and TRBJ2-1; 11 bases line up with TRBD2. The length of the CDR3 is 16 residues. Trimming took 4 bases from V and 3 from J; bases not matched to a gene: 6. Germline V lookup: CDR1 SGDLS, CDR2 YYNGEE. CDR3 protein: CASSPIGTSGYNEQFF. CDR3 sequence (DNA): TGTGCCAGCAGCCCAATCGGGACTAGCGGCTACAATGAGCAGTTCTTC.